This T cell receptor (beta chain) was obtained from a study of blood T cell repertoires in COVID-19. Clones were read by immunoSEQ multiplex PCR, and TCRdb kept only the in-frame ones, dropping some. The sample has 210,000 or so clones, about 92% seen once. V lost 5 bases and J 7 bases, leaving 17 bases between the germline ends. Germline V gene lookup returns CDR1 KGHSH and CDR2 LQKENI. The CDR3 is 14 residues long. Sample: peripheral blood. This rearrangement joins TRBV18 to TRBJ1-2; D perhaps matches TRBD1 (6 bases). This clonotype was obtained from a man aged 30 to 45 with acute or convalescent COVID-19. The CDR3 is CASSSYPSRGGYTF. In DNA, the CDR3 is TGTGCCAGCTCATCTTATCCTTCCAGGGGTGGCTACACCTTC.